These T cell receptor beta chains were read from a single sample in a study of response to subunit inactivated influenza vaccine. TCRdb independently ran MiXCR on the RT-PCR reads; one entry per CDR3 protein. The data hold about 580,000 distinct CDR3 sequences, with about 15% observed a single time. The sample consisted of PBMCs from blood, taken 12 days after vaccination. The source is a man aged 45 to 65 who received an inactivated influenza vaccine. Both conserved end residues are trimmed from each CDR3.

cdr3_aa v_call
ASSYSRLAGGPSYNEQF TRBV6-2/TRBV6-3
ASSFTGGTGSPLH TRBV7-2
ATRLAGAQETQY TRBV10-3
ATAGGPLDTEAF TRBV5-1
ASERGPPTDRVNPYEQY TRBV6-2/TRBV6-3
ASRRTRGVNEQF TRBV5-1
ASSQGVYGPTGEQY TRBV3-1
ASSLSGRPNYEQY TRBV27
AISQDLQSAADTQY TRBV4-3
ASSPQPGSPRYNEQF TRBV4-2
ASSSRLRPQETQY TRBV12-3/TRBV12-4
ASSLVTSGKDTQY TRBV7-6
SATTGSDEQY TRBV20-1
SAKLFGGGTDTQY TRBV20-1
ASSSGQGYYEQC TRBV7-2
ASSNLGFQETQY TRBV5-1
ASSLAGQGAAY TRBV7-2
SARVIRGENIQY TRBV20-1
ASSLQGAAGVSPLH TRBV5-1
ASSLAWQTYEQY TRBV5-1
ASSARDKIAKNIQY TRBV18
ASQGLQTSSYNEQF TRBV12-3/TRBV12-4
AISGTTKGTEAF TRBV10-3
ASSITAFQPQH TRBV19
ASSEAGPGTDTQY TRBV2
ASSQDYSGGAPSTDTQY TRBV4-1
ATSRWEGYGYT TRBV15
ASSTRQGPYEQY TRBV7-9
ASSLQGEVNTEAF TRBV4-2
AISVGGMNTEAF TRBV10-3
ARGSGHLCPAGQY TRBV4-2
ASSSGQPGEKLF TRBV5-5
ASSQVGEYYEQY TRBV4-2
ASSLGVTGVSEQY TRBV7-6
SARQNRPAGEF TRBV20-1
ASSARQGFSYEQY TRBV7-9
ASSPSDSSWGSQY TRBV11-2
SAESRINYGYT TRBV29-1
ASSLGQATEAF TRBV11-2
ASSFSMNTEAF TRBV7-2
ASSSRQGFTDTQY TRBV12-3/TRBV12-4
ASSFPQETQY TRBV12-3/TRBV12-4
ASSLPERQGENTEAF TRBV7-9
ASSQEKGLVADTQY TRBV4-2
ATSRDGPPGSEQF TRBV15
SARAGTEPFTQY TRBV20-1
ASSLSRPANEQF TRBV7-2
SAGGSGVPEQY TRBV20-1
ASSQGQGAFTEAF TRBV4-2
ASSLSGGSNTGELF TRBV19
ASSLRGGKETQY TRBV12-3/TRBV12-4
ASSLTSLFFHEQY TRBV7-9
ASSLRTLGDEQY TRBV7-9
ASSLASRGGAFEQF TRBV7-2
ASSLGGIFRNTEAF TRBV5-1
SARRLAGSSYEQY TRBV20-1
SVTQSLAGAYNEQF TRBV29-1
ATSRVGGGYEQY TRBV15
SVGGSGYADTQY TRBV29-1
ASSYSQDFLLRTGADTQY TRBV6-2/TRBV6-3